The rows below give T cell receptor beta chains drawn from one sample of a study of Graves' ophthalmopathy and Graves' hyperthyroidism. TCRdb re-derived calls from the multiplex PCR reads in MiXCR, one entry per CDR3 protein. The data show over a million distinct CDR3 sequences, 36% seen once. Sequencing was performed on peripheral blood or thyroid tissue (not recorded which). Receptors originate from an adult man with Graves' hyperthyroidism. The CDR3 runs from the conserved cysteine through the conserved F or W. A D gene is named only where the DNA matches it firmly. Size tells how often a clone was seen (once, few, many) or the class of an expanded clone, and some rows leave it out.

TRBJ2-7 | TRBV5-6 | - | - | TGTGCCAGCAGCCTCAGACTGCGTGGGAACGAGCAGTACTTC | CASSLRLRGNEQYF
TRBJ1-1 | TRBV15 | TRBD1 | many | TGTGCCACCAGCAGGGGCAGGGGGCTGAGTGAAGCTTTCTTT | CATSRGRGLSEAFF
TRBJ2-3 | TRBV10-3 | - | few | TGTGCCATCAGTGGGTTGCAGGACAGACCAGATACGCAGTATTTT | CAISGLQDRPDTQYF
TRBJ1-4 | TRBV20-1 | TRBD1 | many | TGCAGTGCTTTGGGACAGGGTTCGGGTAAACTGTTTTTT | CSALGQGSGKLFF
TRBJ1-5 | TRBV6-6 | - | few | TGTGCCAGCCGCCCTAACACGCAGCCCCAGCATTTT | CASRPNTQPQHF
TRBJ1-2 | TRBV6-2/TRBV6-3 | - | few | TGTGCCAGCAAAGCGGCTAACTATGGCTACACCTTC | CASKAANYGYTF
TRBJ2-5 | TRBV7-3 | - | - | TGTGCCAGCAGCAGAGAGGCAGGGTCCGGGGAGACCCAGTACTTC | CASSREAGSGETQYF
TRBJ1-1 | TRBV7-2 | - | - | TGTGCCAGCAGCGCTACCCATGGGGGTGGCACTGAAGCTTTCTTT | CASSATHGGGTEAFF
TRBJ2-7 | TRBV7-2 | TRBD2 | - | TGTGCCAGCAGCCCGCGTCCGGGGGGGACCTACGAGCAGTACTTC | CASSPRPGGTYEQYF
TRBJ2-5 | TRBV20-1 | - | - | TGCAGTGAGCAGCGGGCAGTGGGGTCGGCCCAGTACTTC | CSEQRAVGSAQYF
TRBJ1-5 | TRBV9 | - | - | TGCGCCGGCAGCACTAGCAATCAGCCCCAGCATTTT | CAGSTSNQPQHF
TRBJ1-2 | TRBV7-6 | - | - | TGTGCCAGCAGCTTAGGACAAGCTAACTATGGCCACACCTTC | CASSLGQANYGHTF
TRBJ1-6 | TRBV7-8 | - | few | TGTGCCAGCAGCTTAGACTCGGGTTCACCCCTCCACTTT | CASSLDSGSPLHF
TRBJ1-5 | TRBV6-2/TRBV6-3 | - | - | TGTGCCAGCAGACACGGGAGGACAGCCAATCAGCCCCAGCATTTT | CASRHGRTANQPQHF
TRBJ1-1 | TRBV7-9 | TRBD1 | many | TGTGCCAGCAGCTCTCCGACAGGGCTGAACACTGAAGCTTTCTTT | CASSSPTGLNTEAFF
TRBJ1-3 | TRBV7-9 | - | once | TGTGCCGGCAGCTTAGCGAGGGGAAACACCATATATTTT | CAGSLARGNTIYF
TRBJ2-5 | TRBV7-6 | TRBD1 | many | TGTGCCAGCAGCCGTGACAGGGGAGCAACCCAGTACTTC | CASSRDRGATQYF
TRBJ1-5 | TRBV20-1 | - | many | TGCAGTGCTAGAGATACGGGGGTCAGTCAGCCCCAGCATTTT | CSARDTGVSQPQHF
TRBJ2-6 | TRBV7-8 | TRBD2 | - | TGTGCCAGCAGCTTAGATCCCTGGGATATAGGGACTAGTTTC | CASSLDPWDIGTSF
TRBJ2-7 | TRBV4-2 | - | - | TGTGCCAGCAGCCACGGAACAGGCCCCTACGAGCAGTACTTC | CASSHGTGPYEQYF
TRBJ2-7 | TRBV5-1 | - | - | TGCGCCAGCAGCTTGGTAGCTAGTTCAGAGCAGTACTTC | CASSLVASSEQYF
TRBJ2-2 | TRBV6-4 | - | - | TGTGCCAGCAGCCAAAGGGTGTCGAACACCGGGGAGCTGTTTTTT | CASSQRVSNTGELFF
TRBJ2-5 | TRBV29-1 | TRBD1 | - | TGCAGCCCCGGACAGGGGGGGAGAGAGACCCAGTACTTC | CSPGQGGRETQYF
TRBJ1-1 | TRBV7-2 | - | - | TGTGCCAGCAGCTTGAAGGGTCCTTCTTCTGAAGCTTTCTTT | CASSLKGPSSEAFF
TRBJ2-7 | TRBV7-6 | TRBD2 | - | TGTGCCAGCAGCTTAGGTTTGACGGGGGGGCCCTCCGAGCAGTACTTC | CASSLGLTGGPSEQYF
TRBJ2-3 | TRBV19 | - | - | TGTGCCAGTAGTATAGTACTAACGGATGGATATACGCAGTATTTT | CASSIVLTDGYTQYF
TRBJ2-7 | TRBV11-1 | TRBD1 | many | TGTGCCAGCAGCCAAGGGGGACAGGGCCACGAGCAGTACTTC | CASSQGGQGHEQYF
TRBJ2-5 | TRBV20-1 | TRBD2 | few | TGCAGTGCTAGAGCTAGGACTAGTCGGGAGACCCAGTACTTC | CSARARTSRETQYF
TRBJ2-5 | TRBV7-3 | TRBD1 | - | TGTGCCAGCACCCCCGGACAGGGCCACGGGGAGACCCAGTACTTC | CASTPGQGHGETQYF
TRBJ1-1 | TRBV19 | TRBD1 | many | TGTGCCAGTAGTATGCGGGGACAGTCTGAAGCTTTCTTT | CASSMRGQSEAFF
TRBJ1-1 | TRBV4-1 | - | - | TGCGCCAGCAGCCAAGGGGCAGTATTAGGGACCGATGAAGCTTTCTTT | CASSQGAVLGTDEAFF
TRBJ2-7 | TRBV5-1 | - | many | TGCGCCAGCAGCTGGAGCGTAGGGGGGACCTACGAGCAGTACTTC | CASSWSVGGTYEQYF
TRBJ2-2 | TRBV29-1 | TRBD2 | - | TGCAGCGCCCGGACTAGCGGGGGACCCCCGAACACCGGGGAGCTGTTTTTT | CSARTSGGPPNTGELFF
TRBJ1-1 | TRBV10-3 | TRBD1 | few | TGTGCCAGCAGTGGGGGGACAGAGAACACTGAAGCTTTCTTT | CASSGGTENTEAFF
TRBJ2-7 | TRBV4-3 | TRBD2 | many | TGCGCCAGCAGCCAAGTTCTTGGTCTAGCGGGACGCTACGAGCAGTACTTC | CASSQVLGLAGRYEQYF
TRBJ2-5 | TRBV10-3 | TRBD1 | - | TGTGCCGGCAGTACGGGACAGCCCCAAGAGACCCAGTACTTC | CAGSTGQPQETQYF
TRBJ1-1 | TRBV13 | - | - | TGTGCCAGCAGCTCCCGCGTGGATATGAACACTGAAGCTTTCTTT | CASSSRVDMNTEAFF
TRBJ1-1 | TRBV28 | - | - | TGTGCCAGCAGTTTATTTTACGGGACTGAAGCTTTCTTT | CASSLFYGTEAFF
TRBJ2-7 | TRBV7-9 | - | - | TGTGCCAGCAGCTTAGTTGGGGTCGGGGCCGAGCAGTACTTC | CASSLVGVGAEQYF
TRBJ2-7 | TRBV15 | TRBD1 | many | TGTGCCACCAGCGCCGGGACAGGGATTACTAACGAGCAGTACTTC | CATSAGTGITNEQYF
TRBJ2-7 | TRBV7-9 | TRBD1 | many | TGTGCCAGCAGCTTCAGGACAGGCCAGAGGGAGCAGTACTTC | CASSFRTGQREQYF
TRBJ2-2 | TRBV29-1 | - | - | TGCAGCGTTGAATCGGACAGATACGCCGGGGAGCTGTTTTTT | CSVESDRYAGELFF
TRBJ1-1 | TRBV29-1 | - | many | TGCAGCGTTGTGGGGGTGACGAACACTGAAGCTTTCTTT | CSVVGVTNTEAFF
TRBJ2-7 | TRBV11-2 | TRBD1 | few | TGTGCCAGCAGCCTAATGCAGGGGGCTGTCTACGAGCAGTACTTC | CASSLMQGAVYEQYF
TRBJ2-6 | TRBV29-1 | - | once | TGCAGCGTTGAGGGTCTTGCTTTC | CSVEGLAF
TRBJ2-6 | TRBV7-8 | - | - | TGTGCCAGCAGCTCCGGACAACCCTCTGGGGCCAACGTCCTGACTTTC | CASSSGQPSGANVLTF